This TCR beta chain was captured by sequencing in a study of OX40 agonist ivuxolimab in advanced cancers. Overall study: The eligibility criteria allowed prior anti-PD-1, anti-PD-L1 or anti-CTLA-4 therapy, and roughly 39% had some.

Produced via immunoSEQ multiplex PCR; TCRdb's table is partial and in-frame only. Here the sample spans some 70,000 clones, 83% being singletons. A note on this clone: Its antigen is still unknown.

V lost 4 bases to trimming and J lost 2 bases, with 9 bases between them. Germline lookup yields CDR1 ENHRY and CDR2 SYGVKD. This CDR3 comprises 13 residues. Notes on the study in general: The study found among the lowest clonal expansion in partial responders at 0.1-3.0 mg/kg.

The clonotype was recovered from an adult with an advanced solid tumor such as melanoma, head and neck, liver or kidney cancer. The genes are TRBV10-3 and TRBJ2-7, with D perhaps matching TRBD1 (6 bases). This material consisted of CD4+ or CD8+ T cells sorted from blood, taken in a trial of the OX40 agonist ivuxolimab. This chain's CDR3 is CAISVQGTYEQYF. The CDR3 nucleotides are TGTGCCATCAGTGTACAGGGTACCTACGAGCAGTACTTC.